Below are 26 T cell receptor beta chains sequenced from a single sample in a study of T-cell reconstitution after alpha-beta-depleted transplantation in children. Molecular barcoding with unique molecular identifiers was used for the TCRbeta library. TCRdb re-called the PCR reads with MiXCR, one entry per CDR3 protein. The sample holds about 900,000 distinct CDR3 sequences, 25% to 30% seen once. The material was PBMCs, mostly from graft donor cells, obtained 360 days after TCRalphabeta/CD19-depleted stem cell transplant. The receptors originated from a boy under three years old who had a stem cell transplant for SCID, so the T cells may come from the graft donor.

The J gene is TRBJ2-3, the V gene TRBV4-3; a possible D gene is TRBD1 (7 bases). The CDR3 sequence is 17 residues long. The V gene's germline CDR1 is LGHNA and CDR2 YSLEER. V was clipped by 0 bases and J by 6 bases, with 19 bases between them. In DNA, the CDR3 is TGCGCCAGCAGCCAAGAATTTCTTCAGGGGGGCGGGGATACGCAGTATTTT. Encoded protein: CASSQEFLQGGGDTQYF.

The V gene is TRBV5-1, the J gene TRBJ2-3, with 9 bases identical to TRBD2. Germline V gene data show CDR1 as SGHRS and CDR2 as YFSETQ. The CDR3 runs 16 residues. Germline trimming cut 2 bases from V and 2 bases from J; bases unmatched to any gene: 6. CDR3 in amino acids: CASSLSTSGSTDTQYF. The CDR3 DNA reads TGCGCCAGCAGCTTATCGACTAGCGGTTCCACAGATACGCAGTATTTT.

The chain recombines TRBV6-4 with TRBJ2-5, with TRBD1 matching over 7 bases. Losses at the gene ends were 6 bases for V and 2 bases for J; bases not matched to a gene: 18. CDR1 and CDR2 (germline): MRHNA, SNTAGT. The CDR3 consists of 18 residues. CDR3 DNA sequence: TGTGCCAGCAGCGAGGGGACCCCAACAGGGGTCCCACAAGAGACCCAGTACTTC. Its protein product is CASSEGTPTGVPQETQYF.

This clonotype is a singleton in its sample. The V call is TRBV4-2, the J call TRBJ2-7, with TRBD2 matching over 16 bases. The germline gives CDR1 LGHNA, CDR2 YNFKEQ. J lost 0 bases, V lost 5 bases, and 10 bases had no gene match. This CDR3 has 19 amino acids. CDR3 nucleotides: TGTGCCAGCAGCACTCCGGGACTAGCGGGGGGGCTGAGCTCCTACGAGCAGTACTTC. It encodes CASSTPGLAGGLSSYEQYF.

This clonotype was found a few times. The chain has TRBV6-1 and TRBJ2-1; D possibly corresponds to TRBD2 (6 bases). The CDR3 has 16 amino acids. Germline V gene data show CDR1 as MNHNS and CDR2 as SASEGT. The V end was cut by 6 bases, the J end by 4 bases, with 19 bases between. The CDR3 bases are TGTGCCAGCAGGGCAACATTGTTAGGAGGGTACAATGAGCAGTTCTTC. This sequence encodes CASRATLLGGYNEQFF.

This clonotype has more than one count but fewer than ten. The chain employs TRBV5-1 and TRBJ2-2, with TRBD1 matching 7 bases. Germline V gene data show CDR1 as SGHRS and CDR2 as YFSETQ. The CDR3 totals 15 residues. V was pared by 3 bases and J by 3 bases, with 5 bases of the junction left unmatched. This CDR3 is CASSSGDRDTGELFF. As DNA, the CDR3 is TGCGCCAGCAGCTCCGGCGACAGGGACACCGGGGAGCTGTTTTTT.

The V gene is TRBV6-2 or TRBV6-3, the J gene TRBJ2-7; TRBD1 aligns across 8 bases. The CDR3 is 15 amino acids. V lost 4 bases, J lost 3 bases, and 8 bases stayed unmatched. Germline values: CDR1 MNHEY, CDR2 SVGEGT. CDR3 coding DNA: TGTGCCAGCAGTTTAGGGACAGGCCGTGTCTACGAGCAGTACTTC. Protein: CASSLGTGRVYEQYF.

The rearrangement joins TRBV28 to TRBJ2-3, with TRBD1 matching 8 bases. Germline V gene lookup returns CDR1 MDHEN and CDR2 SYDVKM. The ends lost 10 bases at V and 8 bases at J; junction bases unmatched: 20. The CDR3 runs 16 residues. CDR3 DNA: TGTGCCACCCACAAACAGGGGGTGAGGCGAGGGGGTACGCAGTATTTT. Translating it yields CATHKQGVRRGGTQYF.

The chain has TRBV2 and TRBJ2-5; TRBD2 matches at 11 bases. The germline V gene has CDR1 SNHLY and CDR2 FYNNEI. V lost 3 bases, J lost 3 bases, and 3 bases stayed unmatched. The CDR3 has 15 amino acids. CDR3 sequence: CASSESSGGEETQYF. CDR3 coding DNA: TGTGCCAGCAGTGAGAGTAGCGGGGGGGAAGAGACCCAGTACTTC.

This rearrangement joins TRBV5-1 to TRBJ2-1, with a tentative D call TRBD1 (6 bases). The CDR3 has 16 amino acids. CDR1 and CDR2 from the germline V gene are SGHRS and YFSETQ. V lost 1 base, J lost 7 bases, and 18 bases lay in between. CDR3 DNA sequence: TGCGCCAGCAGCTTGTCCTTTCGAGACAGGTCGAATGAGCAGTTCTTC. Residues: CASSLSFRDRSNEQFF.

There are a few counts of this clonotype. The chain couples TRBV4-2 to TRBJ1-5; D remains ambiguous. The CDR3 is 14 residues long. Trimming cost V 0 bases and J 5 bases, with 8 bases left between them. Germline lookup yields CDR1 LGHNA and CDR2 YNFKEQ. In DNA form, the CDR3 reads TGTGCCAGCAGCCAAGATGGCGGGGATCAGCCCCAGCATTTT. Translated, it gives CASSQDGGDQPQHF.

The table lists this clonotype with many counts. The V and J genes are TRBV5-1 and TRBJ1-1; 8 nucleotides align to TRBD1. Germline lookup yields CDR1 SGHRS and CDR2 YFSETQ. The V and J ends lost 5 bases and 0 bases, in that order; junction bases with no gene match: 12. There are 17 residues in the CDR3. This CDR3 is CASSRGQGLRVNTEAFF. The CDR3 DNA reads as TGCGCCAGCAGTCGCGGACAGGGCCTCAGGGTGAACACTGAAGCTTTCTTT.

The chain links TRBV5-1 to TRBJ2-5; possible D gene TRBD1, 6 bases. V lost 4 bases and J 2 bases, leaving 18 bases between the germline ends. Germline V gene data show CDR1 as SGHRS and CDR2 as YFSETQ. CDR3 size: 16 residues. Written as DNA, the CDR3 is TGCGCCAGCAGCCCAGGGGTCACGAGGTATCAAGAGACCCAGTACTTC. Protein product: CASSPGVTRYQETQYF.

The table lists this clonotype with a few counts. This chain uses TRBV5-5 with TRBJ2-1, with 16 bases matching TRBD2. Germline V CDR1 and CDR2: SGHKS, YYEKEE (reference sequence). Unmatched junction bases numbered 7, after V lost 3 bases and J lost 4 bases. This CDR3 contains 18 residues. Here the CDR3 DNA reads TGTGCCAGCAGCTCGGGACTAGCGGGGGGGTCAGGGTACAATGAGCAGTTCTTC. It encodes CASSSGLAGGSGYNEQFF. Full variable domain (missing parts from reference TRBV5-5 and TRBJ2-1): DAGVTQSPTHLIKTRGQQVTLRCSPISGHKSVSWYQQVLGQGPQFIFQYYEKEERGRGNFPDRFSARQFPNYSSELNVNALLLGDSALYLCASSSGLAGGSGYNEQFFGPGTRLTVL.

A few counts support this clonotype. This CDR3 reads CSVERRLMNTEAFF. The CDR3 DNA sequence: TGCAGCGTTGAAAGAAGGTTGATGAACACTGAAGCTTTCTTT. This chain uses TRBV29-1 with TRBJ1-1, with D unclear. Germline-derived CDR1 and CDR2 are SQVTM and ANQGSEA. The CDR3 runs 14 residues. Trimming removed 2 bases at V and 0 bases at J, with 10 bases between.

The chain employs TRBV24-1 and TRBJ2-3, with 8 positions matching TRBD1. Losses at the gene ends were 6 bases for V and 2 bases for J; bases not matched to a gene: 9. The CDR3 has 16 amino acids. Germline-derived CDR1 and CDR2 are KGHDR and SFDVKD. The CDR3 spells CATSSSGTGHTDTQYF. CDR3 sequence (DNA): TGTGCCACCAGTTCATCCGGGACAGGACACACAGATACGCAGTATTTT.

This clonotype was found a few times. V is TRBV3-1 and J is TRBJ2-5; 8 nucleotides line up with TRBD2. With 4 bases clipped from V and 6 bases from J, the junction kept 10 bases outside the gene matches. This CDR3 has 15 amino acids. Germline CDR1 and CDR2: LGHDT and YNNKEL (reference sequence). The DNA of the CDR3 is TGTGCCAGCAGCCTCCGGTTGCAGCGGGGGAAGACCCAGTACTTC. This codes for CASSLRLQRGKTQYF.

This sequence joins TRBV25-1 and TRBJ2-5; D possibly uses TRBD1 or TRBD2 (5 bases each). The V and J ends lost 7 bases and 1 base respectively, with 16 bases between them. CDR1 is MGHDK, CDR2 SYGVNS, per germline. The CDR3 contains 15 residues. CDR3 nucleotide sequence: TGTGCCAGCACCCCCCGGGACGGTCCCCAAGAGACCCAGTACTTC. This translates into CASTPRDGPQETQYF. Variable domain in full (rest from reference TRBV25-1 and TRBJ2-5): EADIYQTPRYLVIGTGKKITLECSQTMGHDKMYWYQQDPGMELHLIHYSYGVNSTEKGDLSSESTVSRIRTEHFPLTLESARPSHTSQYLCASTPRDGPQETQYFGPGTRLLVL.

This clonotype was detected only a few times. V is TRBV21-1 and J is TRBJ2-3; the table gives TRBD1 as D, unverified against the DNA. TRBV21-1 is labeled a pseudogene. CDR3 length equals 17 residues. The CDR3 region is CASSSIPDRGEADTQYF. The CDR3 nucleotides read TGTGCCAGCAGCAGTATCCCTGACAGGGGCGAAGCGGATACGCAGTATTTT.

This clonotype has a count of ten or more. The rearrangement joins TRBV28 to TRBJ2-1; a weak D match, TRBD2 (5 bases). This CDR3 has 19 amino acids. V was clipped by 7 bases and J by 0 bases, with 25 bases between them. CDR1 is MDHEN, CDR2 SYDVKM, per germline. This CDR3 is CASNPSVLGRGGSYNEQFF. The CDR3 nucleotides are TGTGCCAGCAACCCATCGGTTCTGGGTCGGGGTGGCTCCTACAATGAGCAGTTCTTC.

CDR3 DNA: TGCGCCAGCACCGACCTAGCGACTACCGGGGAGCTGTTTTTT. This sequence encodes CASTDLATTGELFF. The chain carries TRBV4-3 and TRBJ2-2, with D tentatively TRBD2 (6 bases). Germline-derived CDR1 and CDR2 are LGHNA and YSLEER. The CDR3 is 14 residues long. V was clipped by 7 bases and J by 5 bases, with 14 bases between them.

This clonotype was seen a handful of times. V usage is TRBV5-5 and J usage is TRBJ2-7; D is possibly TRBD1 or TRBD2 (5 bases each). The V and J ends lost 4 bases and 6 bases respectively, with 23 bases between them. This CDR3 spans 16 amino acids. Germline V gene sequence: CDR1 SGHKS, CDR2 YYEKEE (reference sequence). The CDR3 sequence: CASSPSWVVGGLEQYF. The CDR3 DNA follows: TGTGCCAGCAGCCCGTCGTGGGTAGTTGGGGGTCTCGAGCAGTACTTC.

A single count supports this clonotype. The chain joins TRBV15 to TRBJ1-2, with a weak D call TRBD1 (6 bases). V was clipped by 0 bases and J by 2 bases, with 16 bases between them. CDR1 and CDR2 (germline): LNHNV, YYDKDF (reference sequence). The CDR3 runs to 17 residues. The CDR3 sequence: CATSRDYGHTGNYGYTF. CDR3 sequence (DNA): TGTGCCACCAGCAGAGACTATGGGCACACAGGGAACTATGGCTACACCTTC.

This clonotype was seen a few times. The germline gene is not matched at one end of the junction; a read error may be the cause. The chain carries TRBV20-1 and TRBJ2-1; D ambiguous. Germline CDR1 is DFQATT and CDR2 is SNEGSKA (reference sequence). The CDR3 has 14 residues. This CDR3 is CSASALVSSNEQFF. CDR3 DNA: TGCAGTGCTAGTGCCCTGGTCTCCTCCAATGAGCAGTTCTTC.

The sample holds a few counts of this clonotype. This chain uses TRBV5-1 with TRBJ1-2, with D possibly being TRBD1 (6 bases). V was pared by 3 bases and J by 6 bases, with 18 bases between. Germline V gene data show CDR1 as SGHRS and CDR2 as YFSETQ. The CDR3 extends over 15 amino acids. The CDR3 here is CASSSTPQGGNGYTF. CDR3 nucleotides: TGCGCCAGCAGCTCTACCCCACAGGGAGGTAATGGCTACACCTTC.

The chain joins TRBV5-1 to TRBJ2-7; perhaps TRBD2 as D (5 bases). CDR1 is SGHRS, CDR2 YFSETQ, per germline. The CDR3 is made up of 16 amino acids. V was cut by 2 bases and J by 5 bases, with 20 bases left in between. The CDR3 region is CASSFGVLLTSHEQYF. The CDR3, as DNA: TGCGCCAGCAGCTTCGGGGTGCTTCTTACGTCCCACGAGCAGTACTTC.